This paragraph covers one TCR beta chain sequence. Methods used by the authors: By means of reference gene primer amplification, nucleated cell counts were estimated. The protocol was immunoSEQ multiplex PCR, while the TCRdb copy is restricted to in-frame clones and leaves out a portion. V and J calls and clone size are copied from that table; D and trimming were computed from the DNA. The sample holds approximately 120,000 clones, roughly 85% seen once. The data derive from a study of blood T cell repertoires in COVID-19. Whole-study context: Acute and convalescent COVID-19 samples came from the United States, Italy and Spain. T cells, B-cell-depleted T cells, or PBMCs supplied cDNA or gDNA.

The sample consisted of peripheral blood. The TCR comes from a man at least 80 years old with active or convalescent COVID-19.

Here the CDR3 DNA reads TGTGCCAGTGCCGGGGGGGCGGCAATAGGCACTGAAGCTTTCTTT. Protein sequence: CASAGGAAIGTEAFF. The chain employs TRBV19 and TRBJ1-1; D might be TRBD1 (6 bases). This CDR3 has 15 amino acids. V dropped 8 bases and J dropped 4 bases, with 20 bases sitting between them. Germline CDR1 is LNHDA and CDR2 is SQIVND (reference sequence).